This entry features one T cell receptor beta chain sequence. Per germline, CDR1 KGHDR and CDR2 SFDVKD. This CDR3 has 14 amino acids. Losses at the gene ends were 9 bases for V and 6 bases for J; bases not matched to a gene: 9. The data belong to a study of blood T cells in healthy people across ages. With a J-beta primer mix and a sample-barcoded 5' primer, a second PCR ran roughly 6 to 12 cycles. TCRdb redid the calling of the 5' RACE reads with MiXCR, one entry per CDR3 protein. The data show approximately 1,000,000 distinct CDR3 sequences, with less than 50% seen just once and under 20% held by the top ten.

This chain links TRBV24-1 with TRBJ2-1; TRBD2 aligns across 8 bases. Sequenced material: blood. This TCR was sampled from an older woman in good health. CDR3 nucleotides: TGTGCCACCGCTTTTAGCGGGAACTTCAATGAGCAGTTCTTC. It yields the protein CATAFSGNFNEQFF.